These 23 T cell receptor beta chains share one sample of origin, sequenced in a study of chemoradiotherapy in HPV16-positive cancers. Some clones are missing from TCRdb's copy, which holds only in-frame ones; the method was immunoSEQ multiplex PCR. The data show under 6,000 clones, roughly 85% seen once. Source: tumor tissue, taken from a patient who underwent chemoradiotherapy. The receptor source for this set is a human donor with HPV-associated anogenital cancer.

This clone was seen only once. The chain has TRBV4-3 and TRBJ2-7, with D perhaps matching TRBD1 (6 bases). Trimming pared 0 bases from V and 2 bases from J, leaving 14 bases between. The V gene's germline CDR1 is LGHNA and CDR2 YSLEER. The CDR3 has 16 residues. The CDR3: CASSQDHPGAAYEQYF. DNA for the CDR3: TGCGCCAGCAGCCAAGATCACCCAGGGGCGGCCTACGAGCAGTACTTC.

The V gene is TRBV11-2, the J gene TRBJ2-4, with 7 bases fitting TRBD1. Trimming cost V 5 bases and J 0 bases; bases outside gene matches: 7. This CDR3 region has 16 residues. Germline V lookup: CDR1 SGHAT, CDR2 FQNNGV. This CDR3 is CASSPRDRLAKNIQYF. CDR3 coding DNA: TGTGCCAGCAGCCCTCGGGACAGATTAGCCAAAAACATTCAGTACTTC.

This clone was detected only a few times. The chain has TRBV9 and TRBJ1-6; D remains ambiguous. The germline CDR1 and CDR2 sequences are SGDLS and YYNGEE. The CDR3 runs 16 residues. The V end lost 0 bases, the J end lost 0 bases, and 7 bases lay between the germline ends. In DNA form, the CDR3 reads TGTGCCAGCAGCGTAGCTTCTTTCTCCTATAATTCACCCCTCCACTTT. Translation: CASSVASFSYNSPLHF.

This clone appeared once. The V gene is TRBV11-2, the J gene TRBJ2-3; tentatively, D is TRBD2 (5 bases). CDR3 length: 14 amino acids. The V end was cut by 10 bases, the J end by 2 bases, with 16 bases between. CDR1 and CDR2 from the germline V gene are SGHAT and FQNNGV. CDR3 sequence reads: CATANQDFTDTQYF. As DNA, the CDR3 is TGTGCCACCGCAAACCAGGACTTCACAGATACGCAGTATTTT.

By share, this clone ranks as large. The chain joins TRBV28 to TRBJ1-2; TRBD1 matches 11 bases. This CDR3 is 16 amino acids long. V gave up 6 bases and J gave up 4 bases; unmatched junction bases: 10. CDR1 and CDR2 (germline): MDHEN, SYDVKM. CDR3 DNA: TGTGCCAGCAGCCCAAAAGGGACAGGGGGACGCTATGGCTACACCTTC. The encoded protein is CASSPKGTGGRYGYTF.

The chain joins TRBV5-1 to TRBJ2-7; D might be TRBD1 (6 bases). Germline loops: CDR1 SGHRS, CDR2 YFSETQ. This CDR3 is built from 13 residues. Trimming pared 4 bases from V and 1 base from J, leaving 9 bases between. The CDR3 region has the DNA TGCGCCAGCAGCCCGGGACAATCCTACGAGCAGTACTTC. Amino acid sequence: CASSPGQSYEQYF.

Written as DNA, the CDR3 is TGTGCCAGCAGTCCCGGGACAGGGACTTACGAGCAGTACTTC. Translating gives CASSPGTGTYEQYF. The genes are TRBV7-8 and TRBJ2-7, with TRBD1 identical over 9 bases. The CDR3 is 14 amino acids. Germline V CDR1 and CDR2: SGHVS, FQNEAQ. Trimming at V came to 6 bases and at J to 4 bases, leaving 7 bases not matched to a gene. The full variable domain, completed using reference TRBV7-8 and TRBJ2-7, is GAGVSQSPRYKVAKRGQDVALRCDPISGHVSLFWYQQALGQGPEFLTYFQNEAQLDKSGLPSDRFFAERPEGSVSTLKIQRTQQEDSAVYLCASSPGTGTYEQYFGPGTRLTVT.

J is TRBJ2-3 and V is TRBV28; 7 bases fit TRBD2. CDR1 is MDHEN, CDR2 SYDVKM, per germline. V was pared by 4 bases and J by 4 bases, with 8 bases of the junction left unmatched. The CDR3 totals 15 residues. The CDR3 bases are TGTGCCAGCAGTTCCGCCCGCGGGAGCCCAGATACGCAGTATTTT. Its translation: CASSSARGSPDTQYF.

The V and J genes are TRBV4-3 and TRBJ2-1, with D perhaps matching TRBD2 (6 bases). Trimming stripped 5 bases from V and 15 bases from J, with 20 bases between. This CDR3 has 13 residues. CDR1 and CDR2 (germline): LGHNA, YSLEER. The CDR3: CASSREVSEKPFF. CDR3 coding DNA: TGCGCCAGCAGCAGGGAGGTCTCAGAAAAACCGTTCTTC.

This chain's CDR3 is CAISGPPGGEETQYF. The CDR3, as DNA: TGTGCCATCAGTGGGCCCCCAGGGGGGGAAGAGACCCAGTACTTC. The chain links TRBV10-3 to TRBJ2-5; D may be TRBD1 or TRBD2 (7 bases each). Germline V gene data show CDR1 as ENHRY and CDR2 as SYGVKD. Trimming stripped 4 bases from V and 3 bases from J, with 15 bases between. The CDR3 length is 15 residues.

This clone was observed a single time. The chain uses TRBV5-1 and TRBJ2-3; 11 positions match TRBD2. Germline values: CDR1 SGHRS, CDR2 YFSETQ. The CDR3 contains 19 residues. Trimming at V came to 4 bases and at J to 0 bases, leaving 13 bases not matched to a gene. The CDR3 is CASSRGLAVMGASTDTQYF. The CDR3 DNA reads as TGCGCCAGCAGCCGGGGACTAGCGGTAATGGGGGCTAGCACAGATACGCAGTATTTT.

The chain employs TRBV29-1 and TRBJ2-3; 8 bases align to TRBD2. The V segment lost 6 bases and the J segment 4 bases; nucleotides outside the gene matches: 9. Germline V gene data show CDR1 as SQVTM and CDR2 as ANQGSEA. The CDR3 has 14 amino acids. The CDR3 DNA follows: TGCAGCGTGAGCGGGGGCCTAAGGGCAGATACGCAGTATTTT. It encodes CSVSGGLRADTQYF.

This chain links TRBV6-5 with TRBJ1-1; D is undetermined. Germline values: CDR1 MNHEY, CDR2 SVGAGI. The V end was cut by 5 bases, the J end by 0 bases, with 13 bases between. The CDR3 loop spans 15 amino acids. The CDR3: CASSAGIPMNTEAFF. CDR3 DNA sequence: TGTGCCAGCAGTGCAGGTATACCCATGAACACTGAAGCTTTCTTT.

This clone was seen a handful of times. The chain uses TRBV6-6 and TRBJ2-7; 12 bases map to TRBD2. The germline gives CDR1 MNHNY, CDR2 SVGAGI (reference sequence). The CDR3 runs to 16 residues. Unmatched junction bases numbered 10, after V lost 6 bases and J lost 4 bases. The CDR3 reads CASRPPTSGRVYEQYF. The CDR3, as DNA: TGTGCCAGCAGGCCACCGACTAGCGGGAGAGTTTACGAGCAGTACTTC.

J is TRBJ2-7 and V is TRBV6-5; D may correspond to TRBD1 or TRBD2 (5 bases each). CDR3 length: 15 residues. With 2 bases removed from V and 5 bases from J, the gap between germline ends came to 16 bases. In germline, CDR1 is MNHEY, CDR2 SVGAGI. The CDR3 region has the DNA TGTGCCAGCAGTTACCCCCGGGGTGGGGCCCACGAGCAGTACTTC. This codes for CASSYPRGGAHEQYF.

The gene calls are TRBV9 and TRBJ2-1; 7 nucleotides align to TRBD2. The CDR3 length is 15 residues. Germline V gene sequence: CDR1 SGDLS, CDR2 YYNGEE. J gave up 1 base and V 7 bases, and 8 bases lay outside the gene matches. The CDR3: CASAGQGGSYNEQFF. The CDR3, as DNA: TGTGCCAGCGCCGGGCAGGGAGGGTCCTACAATGAGCAGTTCTTC. Together with reference TRBV9 and TRBJ2-1, the CDR3 gives the full variable domain: DSGVTQTPKHLITATGQRVTLRCSPRSGDLSVYWYQQSLDQGLQFLIQYYNGEERAKGNILERFSAQQFPDLHSELNLSSLELGDSALYFCASAGQGGSYNEQFFGPGTRLTVL.

V and J are TRBV6-1 and TRBJ2-7; no definite D call. V dropped 3 bases and J dropped 3 bases, with 6 bases sitting between them. The CDR3 spans 12 residues. The germline CDR1 and CDR2 sequences are MNHNS and SASEGT. The CDR3: CASSDPHYEQYF. The CDR3 DNA sequence: TGTGCCAGCAGTGACCCACACTACGAGCAGTACTTC.

This sequence joins TRBV6-1 and TRBJ1-2; D gene ambiguous. The CDR3 sequence is 15 residues long. In germline, CDR1 is MNHNS, CDR2 SASEGT. Trimming took off 4 bases at V and 3 bases at J, with 15 bases between the two ends. This CDR3 is CASSVDPRFDYGYTF. The CDR3 coding sequence is TGTGCCAGCAGTGTTGATCCGCGGTTCGACTATGGCTACACCTTC.

The J gene is TRBJ2-7, the V gene TRBV14, with 7 bases aligning to TRBD2. The V and J ends lost 2 bases and 4 bases, in that order; junction bases with no gene match: 5. This CDR3 has 14 amino acids. The germline gives CDR1 SGHDN, CDR2 FVKESK. The CDR3 reads CASSQRGGWYEQYF. The CDR3 bases are TGTGCCAGCAGCCAACGCGGGGGTTGGTACGAGCAGTACTTC. Filled out from reference TRBV14 and TRBJ2-7, the complete variable domain reads EAGVTQFPSHSVIEKGQTVTLRCDPISGHDNLYWYRRVMGKEIKFLLHFVKESKQDESGMPNNRFLAERTGGTYSTLKVQPAELEDSGVYFCASSQRGGWYEQYFGPGTRLTVT.

The CDR3, as DNA: TGTGCCAGCAGGAAAATCACAGATACGCAGTATTTT. It codes for CASRKITDTQYF. The chain recombines TRBV9 with TRBJ2-3, with unresolved D. Germline CDR1 reads SGDLS; CDR2 reads YYNGEE. This CDR3 has 12 residues. V shed 5 bases and J shed 2 bases, with 6 bases lying between them.

This clone was detected once. The chain carries TRBV4-3 and TRBJ1-2, with 9 bases aligning to TRBD1. From germline, CDR1 is LGHNA and CDR2 YSLEER. J gave up 6 bases and V 2 bases, and 7 bases lay outside the gene matches. This CDR3 spans 15 amino acids. The chain's CDR3 is CASSQRVTGGDGYTF. DNA for the CDR3: TGCGCCAGCAGCCAAAGGGTCACAGGGGGCGATGGCTACACCTTC.

As DNA, the CDR3 is TGTGCCAGCAGCTTAGCGCGGGGGGCGGGAAGCAATCAGCCCCAGCATTTT. This translates into CASSLARGAGSNQPQHF. The V call is TRBV7-8, the J call TRBJ1-5; tentative D call: TRBD1 (6 bases). V was cut by 0 bases and J by 1 base, with 13 bases left in between. The CDR3 is 17 residues long. Germline V gives CDR1 SGHVS, CDR2 FQNEAQ.

This clone was recorded a few times. J is TRBJ1-1 and V is TRBV4-1; the D gene is possibly TRBD1 (6 bases). CDR1 is MGHRA, CDR2 YSYEKL, per germline. This CDR3 is 16 amino acids long. The V gene lost 0 bases and the J gene lost 7 bases, with 18 bases spanning the gap. In DNA form, the CDR3 reads TGCGCCAGCAGCCAAGACTGGGGGGGCCTCCACCTTGAAGCTTTCTTT. This encodes CASSQDWGGLHLEAFF.